Described below is a single T cell receptor (beta chain) sequence and its context. This table comes from immunoSEQ multiplex PCR, and its TCRdb copy is limited to in-frame clones, with some not included. The table has fewer than 350,000 clones, under 95% seen once. Participants' reported clinical history set cohort assignment. The data were obtained in a study of blood T cell repertoires in COVID-19. Germline V gene lookup returns CDR1 SGHDN and CDR2 FVKESK. The CDR3 covers 15 residues. The V and J ends lost 1 base and 6 bases respectively, with 14 bases between them. The source is a man between 35 and 55 years old who had been exposed to COVID-19. This sequence joins TRBV14 and TRBJ2-3, with D tentatively TRBD2 (5 bases). The material sequenced was PBMCs or T cells enriched from blood (not recorded which). For the CDR3, the DNA is TGTGCCAGCAGCCAAGGACTACCACGCTCGGATACGCAGTATTTT. This sequence encodes CASSQGLPRSDTQYF.